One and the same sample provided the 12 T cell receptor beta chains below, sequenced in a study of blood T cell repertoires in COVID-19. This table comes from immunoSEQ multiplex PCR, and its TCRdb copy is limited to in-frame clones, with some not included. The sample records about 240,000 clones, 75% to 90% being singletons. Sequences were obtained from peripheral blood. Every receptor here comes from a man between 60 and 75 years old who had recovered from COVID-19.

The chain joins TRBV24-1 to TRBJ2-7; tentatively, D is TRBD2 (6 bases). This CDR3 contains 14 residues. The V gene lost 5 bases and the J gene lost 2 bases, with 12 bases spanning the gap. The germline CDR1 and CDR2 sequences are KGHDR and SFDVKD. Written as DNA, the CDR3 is TGTGCCACCAGTGTGGGATCGGGGGCCTACGAGCAGTACTTC. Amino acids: CATSVGSGAYEQYF.

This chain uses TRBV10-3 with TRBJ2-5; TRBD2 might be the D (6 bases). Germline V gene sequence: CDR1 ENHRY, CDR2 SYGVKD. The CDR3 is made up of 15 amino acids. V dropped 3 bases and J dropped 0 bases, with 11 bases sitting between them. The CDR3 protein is CAISEGRGYQETQYF. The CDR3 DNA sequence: TGTGCCATCAGTGAAGGTCGGGGGTACCAAGAGACCCAGTACTTC.

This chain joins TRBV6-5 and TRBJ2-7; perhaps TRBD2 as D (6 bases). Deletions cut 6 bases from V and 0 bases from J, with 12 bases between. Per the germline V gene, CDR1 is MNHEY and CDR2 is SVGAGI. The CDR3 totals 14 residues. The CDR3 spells CASSDTGASYEQYF. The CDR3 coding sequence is TGTGCCAGCAGCGATACGGGAGCCTCCTACGAGCAGTACTTC.

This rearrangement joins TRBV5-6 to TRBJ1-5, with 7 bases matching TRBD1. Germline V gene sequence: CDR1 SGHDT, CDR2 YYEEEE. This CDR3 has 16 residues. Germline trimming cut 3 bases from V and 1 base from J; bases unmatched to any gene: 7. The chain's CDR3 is CASSSLGQSSNQPQHF. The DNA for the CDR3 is TGTGCCAGCAGCTCCCTGGGACAGTCGAGCAATCAGCCCCAGCATTTT.

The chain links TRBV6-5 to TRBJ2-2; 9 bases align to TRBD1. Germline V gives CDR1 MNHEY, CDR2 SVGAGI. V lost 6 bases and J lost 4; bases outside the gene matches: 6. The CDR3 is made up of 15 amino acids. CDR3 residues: CASRAQGATTGELFF. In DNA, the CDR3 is TGTGCCAGCAGAGCACAGGGGGCGACCACCGGGGAGCTGTTTTTT.

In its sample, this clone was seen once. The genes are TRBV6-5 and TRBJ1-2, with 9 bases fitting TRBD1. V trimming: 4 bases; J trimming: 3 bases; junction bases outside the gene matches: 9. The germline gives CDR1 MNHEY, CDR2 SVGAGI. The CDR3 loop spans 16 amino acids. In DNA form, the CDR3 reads TGTGCCAGCAGTTCAACTACCGGGACAGGGTACTATGGCTACACCTTC. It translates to CASSSTTGTGYYGYTF.

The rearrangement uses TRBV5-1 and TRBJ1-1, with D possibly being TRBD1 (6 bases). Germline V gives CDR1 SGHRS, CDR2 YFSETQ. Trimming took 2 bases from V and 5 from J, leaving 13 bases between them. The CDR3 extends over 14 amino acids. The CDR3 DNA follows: TGCGCCAGCAGCTTACTAATTACAGGGACTGAAGCTTTCTTT. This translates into CASSLLITGTEAFF.

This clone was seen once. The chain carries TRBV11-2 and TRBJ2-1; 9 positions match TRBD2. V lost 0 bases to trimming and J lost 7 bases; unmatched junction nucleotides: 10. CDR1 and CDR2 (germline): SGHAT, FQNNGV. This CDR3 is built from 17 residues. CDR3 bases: TGTGCCAGCAGCTTAGAGCTCAGCGGGGGGCCAAGGAATGAGCAGTTCTTC. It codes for CASSLELSGGPRNEQFF.

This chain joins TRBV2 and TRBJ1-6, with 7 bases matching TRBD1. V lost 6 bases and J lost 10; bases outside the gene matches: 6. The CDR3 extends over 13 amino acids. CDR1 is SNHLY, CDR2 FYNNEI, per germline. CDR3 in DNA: TGTGCCAGCAGAGGACAGGAGGAATCACCCCTCCACTTT. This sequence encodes CASRGQEESPLHF.

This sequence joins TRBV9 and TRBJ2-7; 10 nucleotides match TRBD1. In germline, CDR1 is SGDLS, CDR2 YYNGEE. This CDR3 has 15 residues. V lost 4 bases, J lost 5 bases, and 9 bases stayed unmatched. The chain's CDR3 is CASSTTTGTGDEQYF. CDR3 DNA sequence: TGTGCCAGCAGCACAACAACCGGGACAGGGGACGAGCAGTACTTC.

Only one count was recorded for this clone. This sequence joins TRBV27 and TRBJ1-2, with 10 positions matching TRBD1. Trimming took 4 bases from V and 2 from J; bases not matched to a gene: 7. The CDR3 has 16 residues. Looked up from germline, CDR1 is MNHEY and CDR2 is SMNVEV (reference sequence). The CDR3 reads CASSSRQGAFNYGYTF. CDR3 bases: TGTGCCAGCAGTTCTCGACAGGGGGCTTTCAACTATGGCTACACCTTC.

The CDR3 DNA follows: TGTGCCAGCAGCCAAGGGACAACAAACTATGGCTACACCTTC. The encoded protein is CASSQGTTNYGYTF. The chain recombines TRBV3-1 (or the pseudogene TRBV3-2) with TRBJ1-2, with D maybe TRBD1 (5 bases). The ends were cut back, 1 base at V and 2 bases at J, with 8 bases in the middle. Germline assignment: CDR1 LGHDT and CDR2 YNNKEL (reference sequence). This CDR3 comprises 14 residues.